This TCR beta chain was profiled in a study of blood T cell repertoires in COVID-19. Profiling relied on immunoSEQ multiplex PCR, and the TCRdb table lists in-frame clones only, not all of them. The repertoire includes roughly 300,000 clones, 75% to 95% of them detected once, and approximately 7.5% sits in the top ten. Germline CDR1 reads MGHRA; CDR2 reads YSYEKL. Between the trimmed V and J ends, which lost 0 bases and 5 bases, there was a span of 14 bases. This CDR3 comprises 16 residues. The Seattle patients joined while their infection was active and were tracked longitudinally afterward. Sequenced material: peripheral blood. This TCR was recovered from a woman aged 25 to 39 with COVID-19, enrolled during active disease. The chain recombines TRBV4-1 with TRBJ2-1, with a tentative D call TRBD2 (6 bases). This chain's CDR3 is CASSQESGPFHNEQFF. In DNA, the CDR3 is TGCGCCAGCAGCCAAGAAAGCGGGCCATTTCACAATGAGCAGTTCTTC.